The subject of this entry is one T cell receptor beta chain. Some clones are missing from TCRdb's copy, which holds only in-frame ones; the method was immunoSEQ multiplex PCR. The sample records tens of thousands of clones, approximately 94% being singletons. This entry belongs to a study of technical replicates of blood from a few donors. CDR3 size: 16 residues. The germline CDR1 and CDR2 sequences are SGHAT and FQNNGV. The V end lost 0 bases, the J end lost 7 bases, and 16 bases lay between the germline ends. This rearrangement joins TRBV11-2 to TRBJ2-4, with D maybe TRBD1 (6 bases). The sequencing sample was made of T cells isolated from PBMCs. The receptor's source is a human donor in good health. CDR3 DNA: TGTGCCAGCAGCTTAGATGTGTGGGGGCTAGAGAACATTCAGTACTTC. Amino acid sequence: CASSLDVWGLENIQYF. The full variable domain, in which reference TRBV11-2 and TRBJ2-4 provide the parts outside the CDR3, is EAGVAQSPRYKIIEKRQSVAFWCNPISGHATLYWYQQILGQGPKLLIQFQNNGVVDDSQLPKDRFSAERLKGVDSTLKIQPAKLEDSAVYLCASSLDVWGLENIQYFGAGTRLSVL.